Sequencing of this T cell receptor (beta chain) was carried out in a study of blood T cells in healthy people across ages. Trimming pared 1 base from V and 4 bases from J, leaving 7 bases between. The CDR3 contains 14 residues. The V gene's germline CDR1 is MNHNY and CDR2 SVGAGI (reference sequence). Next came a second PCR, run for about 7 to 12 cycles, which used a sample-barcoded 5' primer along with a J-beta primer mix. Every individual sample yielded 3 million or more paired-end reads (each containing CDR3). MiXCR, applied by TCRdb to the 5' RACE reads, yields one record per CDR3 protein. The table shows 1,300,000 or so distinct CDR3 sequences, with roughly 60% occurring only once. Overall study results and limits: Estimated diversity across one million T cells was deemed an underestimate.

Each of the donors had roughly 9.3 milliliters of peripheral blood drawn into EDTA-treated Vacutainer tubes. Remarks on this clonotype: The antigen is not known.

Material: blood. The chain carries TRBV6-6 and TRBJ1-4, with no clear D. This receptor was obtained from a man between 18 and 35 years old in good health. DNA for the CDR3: TGTGCCAGCAGTTACTTAGCGGATAATGAAAAACTGTTTTTT. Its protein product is CASSYLADNEKLFF.